The entry below gives a single T cell receptor (beta chain) sequence along with its context. Antigen specificity is unknown. Using RNA template, CDR3s of TCR alpha and beta were amplified with iRepertoire arm-PCR. TCRdb fed the multiplex PCR reads into MiXCR, producing one record per CDR3 protein. The sample yields around 390,000 distinct CDR3 sequences, roughly 41% seen once. The data originate from a study of glioma-infiltrating T cells. Whole-study context: Glioma patients had dexamethasone for six or fewer days before surgery. The study, taken as a whole, reports: Above-expected tissue-blood divergence occurred in all gliomas, most in low-grade ones.

The germline gives CDR1 MGHRA, CDR2 YSYEKL. The CDR3 is 15 residues long. V trimming: 1 base; J trimming: 2 bases; junction bases outside the gene matches: 5. The sequence derives from a human donor with low-grade glioma or glioblastoma, undergoing nonglioma brain surgery, or in good health (not recorded which). The chain carries TRBV4-1 and TRBJ2-7; 7 bases are a match to TRBD1. Specimen: glioma tissue, nonneoplastic brain tissue, or PBMCs (not recorded which). The CDR3: CASSQATGTAYEQYF. CDR3 bases: TGCGCCAGCAGCCAAGCAACCGGGACAGCCTACGAGCAGTACTTC.